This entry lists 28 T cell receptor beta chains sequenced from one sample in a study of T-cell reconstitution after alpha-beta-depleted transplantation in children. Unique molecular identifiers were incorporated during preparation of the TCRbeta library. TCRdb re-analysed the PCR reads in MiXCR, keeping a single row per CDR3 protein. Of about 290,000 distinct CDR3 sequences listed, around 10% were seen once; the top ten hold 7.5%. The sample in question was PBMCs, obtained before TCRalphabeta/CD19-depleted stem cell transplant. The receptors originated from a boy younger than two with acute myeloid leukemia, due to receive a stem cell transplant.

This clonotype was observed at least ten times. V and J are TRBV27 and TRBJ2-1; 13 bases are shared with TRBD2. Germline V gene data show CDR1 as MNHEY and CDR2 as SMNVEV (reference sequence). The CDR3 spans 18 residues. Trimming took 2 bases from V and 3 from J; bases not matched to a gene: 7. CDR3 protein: CASSLGTGLAGFYNEQFF. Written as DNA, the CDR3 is TGTGCCAGCAGTTTAGGGACGGGACTAGCGGGATTCTACAATGAGCAGTTCTTC.

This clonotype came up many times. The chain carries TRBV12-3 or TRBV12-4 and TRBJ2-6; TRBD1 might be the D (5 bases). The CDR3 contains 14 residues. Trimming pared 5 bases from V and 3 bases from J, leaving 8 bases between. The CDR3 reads CASSRRVGANVLTF. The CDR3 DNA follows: TGTGCCAGCAGTCGCAGGGTTGGGGCCAACGTCCTGACTTTC.

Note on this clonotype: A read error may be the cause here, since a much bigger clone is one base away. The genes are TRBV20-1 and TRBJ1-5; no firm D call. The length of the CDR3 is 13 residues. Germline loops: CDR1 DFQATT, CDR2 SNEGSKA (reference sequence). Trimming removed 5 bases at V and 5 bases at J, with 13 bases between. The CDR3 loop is CSAAKGFYQPQHF. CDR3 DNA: TGCAGTGCTGCCAAGGGATTCTATCAGCCCCAGCATTTT.

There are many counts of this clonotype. As DNA, the CDR3 is TGTGCCAGCAGTGACAGGGTCCCCCTTAATTCACCCCTCCACTTT. This gives the protein CASSDRVPLNSPLHF. The chain uses TRBV12-3 or TRBV12-4 and TRBJ1-6; 7 bases are a match to TRBD1. The ends lost 5 bases at V and 6 bases at J; junction bases unmatched: 7. This CDR3 has 15 residues.

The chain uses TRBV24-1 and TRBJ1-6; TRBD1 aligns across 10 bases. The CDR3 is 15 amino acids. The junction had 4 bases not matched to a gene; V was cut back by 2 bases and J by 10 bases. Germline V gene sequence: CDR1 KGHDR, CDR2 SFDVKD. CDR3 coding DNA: TGTGCCACCAGTGATTCCGGACAGGGGGGCTCACCCCTCCACTTT. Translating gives CATSDSGQGGSPLHF.

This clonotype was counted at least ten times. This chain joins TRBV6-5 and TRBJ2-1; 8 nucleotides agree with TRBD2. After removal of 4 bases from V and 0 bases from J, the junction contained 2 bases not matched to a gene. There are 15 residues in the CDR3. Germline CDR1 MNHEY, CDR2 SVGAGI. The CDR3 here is CASSFSGTSYNEQFF. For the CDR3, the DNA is TGTGCCAGCAGTTTTAGCGGGACCTCCTACAATGAGCAGTTCTTC.

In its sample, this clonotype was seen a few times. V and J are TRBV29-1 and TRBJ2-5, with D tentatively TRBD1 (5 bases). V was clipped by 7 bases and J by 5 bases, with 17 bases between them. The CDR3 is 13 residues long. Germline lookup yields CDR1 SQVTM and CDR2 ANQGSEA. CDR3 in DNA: TGCAGCGCACCGGACCCGTCAGGGGAGACCCAGTACTTC. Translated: CSAPDPSGETQYF.

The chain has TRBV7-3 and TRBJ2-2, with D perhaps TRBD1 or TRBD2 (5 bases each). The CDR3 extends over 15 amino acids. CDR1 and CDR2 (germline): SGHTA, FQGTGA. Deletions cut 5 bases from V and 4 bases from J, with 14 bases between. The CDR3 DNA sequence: TGTGCCAGCAGCATAGGGACCACTCGCACCGGGGAGCTGTTTTTT. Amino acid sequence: CASSIGTTRTGELFF.

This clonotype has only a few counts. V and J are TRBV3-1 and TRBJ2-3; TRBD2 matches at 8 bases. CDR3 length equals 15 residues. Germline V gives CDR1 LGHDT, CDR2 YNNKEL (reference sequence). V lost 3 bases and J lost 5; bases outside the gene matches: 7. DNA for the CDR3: TGTGCCAGCAGCCAGCTAGCGGGCCCTCTAGATACGCAGTATTTT. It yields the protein CASSQLAGPLDTQYF.

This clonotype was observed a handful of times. The CDR3 region is CASSQNLLGNTGELFF. The CDR3 DNA sequence: TGCGCCAGCAGCCAAAACCTCCTCGGGAACACCGGGGAGCTGTTTTTT. This rearrangement joins TRBV5-1 to TRBJ2-2; D not resolved. The V and J ends lost 4 bases and 1 base respectively, with 14 bases between them. Germline V gene sequence: CDR1 SGHRS, CDR2 YFSETQ. The CDR3 runs to 16 residues.

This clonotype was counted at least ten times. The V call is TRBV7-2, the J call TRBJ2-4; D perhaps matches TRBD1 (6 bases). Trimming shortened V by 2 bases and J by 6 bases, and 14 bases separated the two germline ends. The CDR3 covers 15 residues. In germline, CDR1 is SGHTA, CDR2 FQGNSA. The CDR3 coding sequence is TGTGCCAGCAGCTTAAACCCAGGGGAGCGAAACATTCAGTACTTC. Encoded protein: CASSLNPGERNIQYF.

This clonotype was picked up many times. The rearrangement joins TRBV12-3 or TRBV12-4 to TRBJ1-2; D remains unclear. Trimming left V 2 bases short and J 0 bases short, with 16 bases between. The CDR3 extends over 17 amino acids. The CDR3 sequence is CASSLYRRNKANYGYTF. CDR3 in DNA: TGTGCCAGCAGTTTATATAGGCGGAACAAGGCTAACTATGGCTACACCTTC.

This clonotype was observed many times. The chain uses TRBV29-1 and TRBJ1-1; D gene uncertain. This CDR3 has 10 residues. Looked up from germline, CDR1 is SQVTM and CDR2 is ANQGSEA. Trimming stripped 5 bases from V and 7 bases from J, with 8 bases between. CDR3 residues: CSVHYGEAFF. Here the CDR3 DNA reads TGCAGCGTTCACTACGGTGAAGCTTTCTTT.

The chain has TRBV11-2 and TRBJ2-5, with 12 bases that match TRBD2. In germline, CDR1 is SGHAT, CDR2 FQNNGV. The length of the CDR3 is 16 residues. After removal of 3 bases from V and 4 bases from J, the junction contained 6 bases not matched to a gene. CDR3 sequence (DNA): TGTGCCAGCAGCTTCAGACTAGCGGGGGTAACAGAGACCCAGTACTTC. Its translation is CASSFRLAGVTETQYF.

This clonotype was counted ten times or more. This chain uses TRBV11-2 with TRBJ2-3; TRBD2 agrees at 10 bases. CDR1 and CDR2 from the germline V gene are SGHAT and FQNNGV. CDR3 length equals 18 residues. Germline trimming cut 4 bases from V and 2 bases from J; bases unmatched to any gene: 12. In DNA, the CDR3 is TGTGCCAGCAGCTCCCCGGGACTAGCGCCTCGCCACACAGATACGCAGTATTTT. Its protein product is CASSSPGLAPRHTDTQYF.

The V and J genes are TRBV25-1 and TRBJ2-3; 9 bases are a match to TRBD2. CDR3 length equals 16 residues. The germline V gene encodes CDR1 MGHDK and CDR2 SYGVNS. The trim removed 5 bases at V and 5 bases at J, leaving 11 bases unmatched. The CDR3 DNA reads TGTGCCAGCAGTCCCTCTGGGGTACTAGCGGGAGATACGCAGTATTTT. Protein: CASSPSGVLAGDTQYF.

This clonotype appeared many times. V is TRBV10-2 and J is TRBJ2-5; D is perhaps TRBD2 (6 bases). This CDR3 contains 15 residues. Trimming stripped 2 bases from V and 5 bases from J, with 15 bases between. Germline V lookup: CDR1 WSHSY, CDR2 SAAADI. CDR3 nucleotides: TGCGCCAGCAGTGAGCCCCCGGGAGTAAGGGAGACCCAGTACTTC. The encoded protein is CASSEPPGVRETQYF.

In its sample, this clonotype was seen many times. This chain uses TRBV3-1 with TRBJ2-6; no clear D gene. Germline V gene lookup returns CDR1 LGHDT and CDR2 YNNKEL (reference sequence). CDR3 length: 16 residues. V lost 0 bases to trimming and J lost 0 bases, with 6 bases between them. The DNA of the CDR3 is TGTGCCAGCAGCCAAGATCGGAACTCTGGGGCCAACGTCCTGACTTTC. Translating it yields CASSQDRNSGANVLTF.

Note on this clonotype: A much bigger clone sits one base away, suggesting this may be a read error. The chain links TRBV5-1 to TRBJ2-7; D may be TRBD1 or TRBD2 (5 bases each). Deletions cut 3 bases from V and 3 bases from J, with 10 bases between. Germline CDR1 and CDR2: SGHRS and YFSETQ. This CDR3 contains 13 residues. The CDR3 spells CASSSSGHYEQYF. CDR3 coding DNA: TGCGCCAGCAGCTCCAGCGGACACTACGAGCAGTACTTC.

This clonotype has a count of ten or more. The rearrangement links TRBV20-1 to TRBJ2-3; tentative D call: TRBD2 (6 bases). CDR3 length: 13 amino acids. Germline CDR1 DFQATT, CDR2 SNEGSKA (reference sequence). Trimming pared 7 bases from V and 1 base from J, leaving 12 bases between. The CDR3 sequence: CSGGGHRTDTQYF. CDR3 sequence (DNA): TGCAGTGGGGGAGGACACCGCACAGATACGCAGTATTTT.

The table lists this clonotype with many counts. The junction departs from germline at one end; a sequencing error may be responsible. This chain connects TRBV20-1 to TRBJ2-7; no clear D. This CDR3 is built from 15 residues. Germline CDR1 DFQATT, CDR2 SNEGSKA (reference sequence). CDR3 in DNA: TGCAGTGCTAGAGATCGCACTTCCCCCTCCGACGAGCAGTACTTC. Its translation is CSARDRTSPSDEQYF.

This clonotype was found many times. CDR3 amino acids: CASSQDRGTDTQYF. The DNA for the CDR3 is TGTGCCAGCAGTCAGGACAGGGGCACAGATACGCAGTATTTT. V is TRBV28 and J is TRBJ2-3, with 8 bases fitting TRBD1. Trimming removed 5 bases from V and 1 base from J; junction bases left unmatched: 2. CDR3 length equals 14 residues. Per the germline V gene, CDR1 is MDHEN and CDR2 is SYDVKM.

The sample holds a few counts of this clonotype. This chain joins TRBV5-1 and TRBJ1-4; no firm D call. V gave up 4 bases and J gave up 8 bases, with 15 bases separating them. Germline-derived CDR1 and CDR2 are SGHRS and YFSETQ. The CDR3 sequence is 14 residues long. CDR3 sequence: CASSPSDWEEKLFF. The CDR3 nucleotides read TGCGCCAGCAGCCCGTCGGACTGGGAGGAAAAACTGTTTTTT.

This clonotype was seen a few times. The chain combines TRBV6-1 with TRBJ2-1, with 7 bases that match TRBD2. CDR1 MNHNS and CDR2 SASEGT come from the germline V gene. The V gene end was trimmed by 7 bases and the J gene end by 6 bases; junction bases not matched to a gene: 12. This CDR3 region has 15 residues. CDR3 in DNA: TGTGCCAGCAATATTGTAGCGGGCTCCCGCAATGAGCAGTTCTTC. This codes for CASNIVAGSRNEQFF.

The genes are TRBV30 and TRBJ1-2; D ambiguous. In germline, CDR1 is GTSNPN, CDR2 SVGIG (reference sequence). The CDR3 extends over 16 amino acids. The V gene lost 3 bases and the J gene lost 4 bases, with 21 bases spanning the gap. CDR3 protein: CAWSPPGIFFSYGYTF. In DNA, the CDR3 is TGTGCCTGGAGCCCCCCCGGGATTTTCTTTAGCTATGGCTACACCTTC.

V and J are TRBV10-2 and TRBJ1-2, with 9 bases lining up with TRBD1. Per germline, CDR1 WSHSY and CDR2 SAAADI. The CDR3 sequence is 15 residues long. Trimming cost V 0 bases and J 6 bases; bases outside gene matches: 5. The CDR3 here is CASSESGQGIDGYTF. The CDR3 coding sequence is TGCGCCAGCAGTGAGTCAGGACAGGGGATCGATGGCTACACCTTC.

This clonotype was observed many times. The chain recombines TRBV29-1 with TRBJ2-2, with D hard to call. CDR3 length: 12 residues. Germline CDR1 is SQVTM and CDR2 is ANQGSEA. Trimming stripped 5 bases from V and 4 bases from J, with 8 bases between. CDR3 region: CSVRVVTGELFF. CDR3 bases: TGCAGCGTTCGGGTGGTCACCGGGGAGCTGTTTTTT.

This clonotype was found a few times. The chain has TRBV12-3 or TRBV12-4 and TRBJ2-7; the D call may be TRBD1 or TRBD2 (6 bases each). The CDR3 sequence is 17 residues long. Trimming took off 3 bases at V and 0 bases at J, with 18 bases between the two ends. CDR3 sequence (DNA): TGTGCCAGCAGTTTCAGGGGATGGCGGGGAAGCTCCTACGAGCAGTACTTC. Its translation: CASSFRGWRGSSYEQYF.